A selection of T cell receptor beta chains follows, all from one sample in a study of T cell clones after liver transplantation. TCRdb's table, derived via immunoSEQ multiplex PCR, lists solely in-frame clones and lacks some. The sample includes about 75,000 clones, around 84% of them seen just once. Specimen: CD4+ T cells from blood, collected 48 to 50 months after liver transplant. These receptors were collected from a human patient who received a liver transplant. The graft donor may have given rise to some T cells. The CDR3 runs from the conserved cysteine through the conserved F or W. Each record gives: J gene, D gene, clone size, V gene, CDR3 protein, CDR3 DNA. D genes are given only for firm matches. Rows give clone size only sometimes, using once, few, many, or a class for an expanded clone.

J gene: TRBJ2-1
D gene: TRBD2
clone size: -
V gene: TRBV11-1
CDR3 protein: CASRRGAGVKNEQFF
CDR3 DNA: TGTGCCAGCAGGCGGGGGGCAGGGGTAAAGAATGAGCAGTTCTTC

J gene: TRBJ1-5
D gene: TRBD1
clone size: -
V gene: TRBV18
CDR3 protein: CASSHNLAGQGHQPQHF
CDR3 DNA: TGTGCCAGCTCACATAATTTGGCGGGACAGGGACATCAGCCCCAGCATTTT

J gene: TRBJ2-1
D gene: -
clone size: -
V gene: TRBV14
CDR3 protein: CASSQVSTWGNEQFF
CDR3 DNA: TGTGCCAGCAGCCAGGTCAGTACGTGGGGCAATGAGCAGTTCTTC

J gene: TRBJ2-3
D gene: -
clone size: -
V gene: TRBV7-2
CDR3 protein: CASSLRRSSTDTQYF
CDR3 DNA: TGTGCCAGCAGCTTAAGGCGGTCTAGCACAGATACGCAGTATTTT

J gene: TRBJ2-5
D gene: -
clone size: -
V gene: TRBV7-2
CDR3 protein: CASSLLASQETQYF
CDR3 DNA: TGTGCCAGCAGCTTGTTAGCGTCACAAGAGACCCAGTACTTC

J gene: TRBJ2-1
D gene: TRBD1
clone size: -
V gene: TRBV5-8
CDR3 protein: CASREHRGGGFF
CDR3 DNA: TGTGCCAGCAGGGAGCACAGGGGTGGGGGGTTCTTC

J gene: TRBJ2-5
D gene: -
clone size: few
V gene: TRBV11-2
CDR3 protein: CASSLTRGASSETQYF
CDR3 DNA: TGTGCCAGCAGCTTAACAAGGGGGGCCTCCTCTGAGACCCAGTACTTC

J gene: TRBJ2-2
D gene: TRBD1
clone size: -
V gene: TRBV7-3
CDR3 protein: CASSLTRDSANTGELFF
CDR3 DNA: TGTGCCAGCAGCTTAACCCGGGACAGCGCGAACACCGGGGAGCTGTTTTTT

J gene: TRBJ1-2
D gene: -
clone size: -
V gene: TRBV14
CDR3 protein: CASSQGSRGVSRYTF
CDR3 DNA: TGTGCCAGCAGCCAAGGGTCACGGGGAGTAAGTCGCTACACCTTC

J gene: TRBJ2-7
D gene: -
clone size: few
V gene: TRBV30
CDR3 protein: CAWSERLTYEQYF
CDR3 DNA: TGTGCCTGGAGTGAAAGGTTGACCTACGAGCAGTACTTC

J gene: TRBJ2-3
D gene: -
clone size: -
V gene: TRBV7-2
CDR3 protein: CASSLGLRGGTDTQYF
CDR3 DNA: TGTGCCAGCAGCTTAGGTCTGCGGGGTGGCACAGATACGCAGTATTTT

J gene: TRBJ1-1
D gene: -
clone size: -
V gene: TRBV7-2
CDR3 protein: CASSQIRDTEAFF
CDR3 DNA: TGTGCCAGCAGCCAGATCCGGGACACTGAAGCTTTCTTT

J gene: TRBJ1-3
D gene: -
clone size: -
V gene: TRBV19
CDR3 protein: CASISSGNTIYF
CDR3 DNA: TGTGCCAGTATCTCTTCTGGAAACACCATATATTTT

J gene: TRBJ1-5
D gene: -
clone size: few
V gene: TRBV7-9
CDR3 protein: CASSLSFNQPQHF
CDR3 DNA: TGTGCCAGCAGCTTATCCTTTAATCAGCCCCAGCATTTT

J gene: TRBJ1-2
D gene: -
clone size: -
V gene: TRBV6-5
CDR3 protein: CASSYDLGKGIYGYTF
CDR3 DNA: TGTGCCAGCAGTTATGACCTTGGGAAAGGAATATATGGCTACACCTTC

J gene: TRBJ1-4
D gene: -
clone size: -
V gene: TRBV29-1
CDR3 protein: CIGRANEKLFF
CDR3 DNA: TGCATCGGGAGGGCTAATGAAAAACTGTTTTTT

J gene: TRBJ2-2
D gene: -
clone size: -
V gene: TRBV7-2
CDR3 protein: CASSLATSAGELFF
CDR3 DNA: TGTGCCAGCAGCTTAGCGACGTCGGCCGGGGAGCTGTTTTTT

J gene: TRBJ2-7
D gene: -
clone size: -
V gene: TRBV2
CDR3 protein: CASKKSRGDSYEQYF
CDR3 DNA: TGTGCCAGCAAGAAGAGCAGGGGCGACTCCTACGAGCAGTACTTC

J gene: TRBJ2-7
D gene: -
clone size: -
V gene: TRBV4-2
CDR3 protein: CASSQDRQRSAYEQYF
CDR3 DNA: TGTGCCAGCAGCCAAGATAGGCAGCGGAGTGCCTACGAGCAGTACTTC

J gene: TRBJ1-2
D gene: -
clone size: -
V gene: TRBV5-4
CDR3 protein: CASSLAREGYGYTF
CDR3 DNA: TGTGCCAGCAGCTTGGCCAGGGAGGGGTATGGCTACACCTTC

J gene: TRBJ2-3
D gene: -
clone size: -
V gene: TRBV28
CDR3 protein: CASRTSGSTDTQYF
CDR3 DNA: TGTGCCAGCAGAACGAGCGGGAGCACAGATACGCAGTATTTT

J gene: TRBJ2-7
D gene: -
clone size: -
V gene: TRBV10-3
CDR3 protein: CAISGVGGNEQYF
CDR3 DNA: TGTGCCATCAGTGGGGTAGGGGGGAACGAGCAGTACTTC